Below, one TCR beta chain is given with its context. This clone was seen more than once but under ten times. Its antigen remains undetermined. Per-base qualities were not stored, and no clone one base away is much larger. From its cysteine to its phenylalanine, the CDR3 spans 14 amino acids. The read is trimmed to its CDR3 DNA, 42 bases read in frame from base 1. CDR1 and CDR2 are drawn from the germline V gene: MGHDK, SYGVNS. V and J lose 2 bases and 0 bases, and a span of 8 bases separates them. This entry is derived from a study of T cell clones after liver transplantation (dated by TCRdb to the late 2010s). Looking at the study overall: The samples were obtained from ITN030ST, a randomized trial that attempted immunosuppression withdrawal within 2 years after liver transplantation. Donor-reactive T cell clones were identified by TCRbeta sequencing following a pre-transplant mixed lymphocyte reaction and were subsequently tracked in post-transplant blood. As an antigen-independent comparator for the donor-reactive sequences, third party-reactive TCRbeta sequences from pre-transplant MLRs were identified as well. Three of the eight recipients were HCV-positive; the others were transplanted for non-autoimmune, non-viral indications. No induction therapy was given to the subjects, and standard immunosuppression was administered until randomization at 12-24 months post-transplant. To count as tolerant, a recipient had to stay completely off immunosuppression for at least one year without liver enzymes climbing beyond twice the upper limit of normal. Blood samples were collected pre-transplant, then pre-randomization ahead of withdrawal, and finally post-randomization once withdrawal had either been completed or failed. A cohort of 8 liver transplant recipients was studied, of whom 3 were classified as tolerant and 5 as non-tolerant.

Beyond this particular receptor, the publication reports: The conclusions were preliminary, being limited by small, heterogeneous patient numbers and by non-standardized post-transplant time points. Donor-reactive sequences decreased more than third party-reactive sequences, which suggests partial antigen-specific deletion that was not related to withdrawal success. Without allograft tissue specimens, donor-reactive T cells may have migrated into the graft rather than being deleted. Circulating donor-reactive CD4 TCRbeta sequences fell significantly post-transplant in most of the 8 subjects, irrespective of tolerance or HCV status. Once repertoire turnover was taken into account, donor-reactive detection showed a significant reduction for CD4 in 7 of 8 subjects and for CD8 in 8 of 8. In two subjects, low numbers of available donor cells limited the measurable donor-reactive repertoire.

Frozen genomic DNA underwent high-throughput TCRbeta CDR3 sequencing by immunoSEQ, including PCR amplification, mapping, bias correction and internal controls. Concerning the study's data processing: Productive rearrangements were retained, and unique TCRbeta sequences were defined by the CDR3 nucleotide sequence together with the V and J gene. For classification of a sequence as donor-reactive, at least 5-fold expansion in CFSE-low cells relative to unstimulated pre-transplant cells and a frequency of at least 0.01% were required. Per-subject minimum frequency thresholds, based on the lowest-template unstimulated sample, ensured at least 90% detection power. Jensen-Shannon divergence between the top 1000 TCRbeta sequences post-transplant and pre-transplant was used to measure repertoire turnover. Changes in detection of donor-reactive sequences were assessed with two-sided Fisher's exact tests. TCRdb took over this immuneACCESS table, retaining in-frame rearrangements with V and J assigned. Such tables are incomplete; in checked studies, under half of the missing clones stem from an unresolved V gene, and the remainder is unexplained. The DNA was the basis for D and trimming; V, J and clone size are from that table. The sample contains approximately 50,000 clones, 55% to 75% of them found a single time. Of the sample, 7.5% to 10% falls within the top ten clones.

Thawed unstimulated PBMCs were stained for CD3, CD4 and CD8 and FACS-sorted into CD3+CD4+ and CD3+CD8+ populations. All 8 studied subjects were randomized to withdrawal of immunosuppression. The Qiagen DNeasy Blood and Tissue Kit was used for isolation of genomic DNA. The sequence was obtained from a human patient who received a liver transplant. Because of the transplant, the T cells may be the graft donor's rather than the patient's own. The sequences come from CD4+ T cells from blood, collected around 52 months after liver transplant. The rearranged segments are TRBV25-1 and TRBJ2-7, with the D gene uncertain. In nucleotide form, the sequence is TGTGCCAGCAGTGAAATCGGTGACTCCTACGAGCAGTACTTC. Its translation is CASSEIGDSYEQYF.